What follows is one T cell receptor (beta chain) and its context. The antigen is unknown. The sample comes from a study of blood T cells in healthy people across ages. Donors were systemically healthy Caucasian individuals from Russia aged about 6 to 95 years. Broader study findings: There were more naive CD4+ cells and higher diversity in long-lived donors than in aged donors. Naive T cell percentage and TCR beta diversity correlated strongly.

The second PCR ran about 6 to 11 cycles with a sample-barcoded 5' primer and J-beta primers. One entry per CDR3 protein results from TCRdb running MiXCR on the 5' RACE reads. The table has about 1.4 million distinct CDR3 sequences, 55% to 75% seen once; the top ten hold under 8.5%. CDR3 length: 15 amino acids. Germline V gene lookup returns CDR1 DFQATT and CDR2 SNEGSKA (reference sequence). The V call is TRBV20-1, the J call TRBJ2-4; the D call may be TRBD1 or TRBD2 (5 bases each). The J call is doubtful: the DNA matches TRBJ2-5 better. Specimen: blood. The receptor's source is a man aged 18 to 35 in good health. The CDR3 protein is CSATRGATVKETQYF. In DNA form, the CDR3 reads TGCAGTGCTACCCGGGGCGCGACGGTAAAAGAGACCCAGTACTTC.